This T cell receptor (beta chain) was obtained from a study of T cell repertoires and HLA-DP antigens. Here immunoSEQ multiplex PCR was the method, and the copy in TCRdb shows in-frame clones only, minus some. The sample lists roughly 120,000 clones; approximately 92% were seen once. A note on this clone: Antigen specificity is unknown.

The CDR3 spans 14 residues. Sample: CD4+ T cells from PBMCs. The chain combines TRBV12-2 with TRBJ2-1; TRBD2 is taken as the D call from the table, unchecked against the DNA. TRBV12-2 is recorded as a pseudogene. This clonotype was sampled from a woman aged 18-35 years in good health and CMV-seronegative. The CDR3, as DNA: TGCGGCTATCTCGGGAGAGCCTTAAGGAATGAGCAGTTCTTC. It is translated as CGYLGRALRNEQFF.